This T cell receptor beta chain was sequenced during a study of spatial heterogeneity in lung cancer. Overall study results and limits: Ubiquitous expanded tumor TCRs showed up in blood more at resection than follow-up.

Germline V CDR1 and CDR2: SGHVS, FQNEAQ. Losses at the gene ends were 3 bases for V and 6 bases for J; bases not matched to a gene: 11. The CDR3 loop spans 16 amino acids. Documented time point: sample taken at primary tumor resection. Unsorted tumor, nontumor lung tissue or cryopreserved PBMC supplied the whole RNA. The sample holds a few counts of this clonotype. Its antigen is undetermined. Every TCR cDNA molecule bore its own unique molecular identifier. TCRdb reanalysed the 5' RACE reads using MiXCR and keeps one entry per CDR3 protein. The sample lists 50,000 or so distinct CDR3 sequences, roughly 7.2% occurring once.

The V and J genes are TRBV7-8 and TRBJ2-3; 8 bases fit TRBD2. The clonotype was recovered from a female donor with early-stage non-small cell lung cancer. The sample here was PBMCs, taken at surgery. The CDR3 protein is CASSFRAGGTLDTQYF. The DNA of the CDR3 is TGTGCCAGCAGCTTTCGGGCGGGGGGTACCCTGGATACGCAGTATTTT.